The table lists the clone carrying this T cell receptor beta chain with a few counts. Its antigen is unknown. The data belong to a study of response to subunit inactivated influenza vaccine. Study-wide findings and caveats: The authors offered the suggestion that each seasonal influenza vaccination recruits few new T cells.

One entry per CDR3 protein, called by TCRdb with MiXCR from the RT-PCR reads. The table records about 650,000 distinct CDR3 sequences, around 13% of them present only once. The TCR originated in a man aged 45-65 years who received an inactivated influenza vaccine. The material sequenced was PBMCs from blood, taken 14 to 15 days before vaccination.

CDR3 region: CACRERGGRSLGNEQFF. The CDR3 region has the DNA TGTGCCTGTCGTGAAAGGGGGGGGCGAAGTCTTGGGAATGAGCAGTTCTTC. The rearrangement joins TRBV19 to TRBJ2-1; D is perhaps TRBD2 (7 bases). The CDR3 is made up of 17 amino acids. V was clipped by 11 bases and J by 7 bases, with 30 bases between them. Germline lookup yields CDR1 LNHDA and CDR2 SQIVND (reference sequence).